These T cell receptor beta chains were read from a single sample in a study of T-cell reconstitution after alpha-beta-depleted transplantation in children. TCRdb re-called the PCR reads through MiXCR, storing one row per CDR3 protein. Of approximately 300,000 distinct CDR3 sequences in the sample, 9.5% to 13% were seen once. The sample in question was peripheral blood, obtained 180 days after TCRalphabeta/CD19-depleted stem cell transplant. The origin of the receptors is a male patient between 2 and 15 years old who had a stem cell transplant for chronic granulomatous disease, so the T cells may come from the graft donor. Each CDR3 is given with its conserved first and last residue. D genes are given only for firm matches. Part of the rows lack a size; the others show once, few, many or a class for expanded clones.

cdr3_nt: TGCAGTGCTAGTCCGGGACAGGGGTTAGGCACTGAAGCTTTCTTT
cdr3_aa: CSASPGQGLGTEAFF
j_call: TRBJ1-1
d_call: TRBD1
clone_size: many
v_call: TRBV20-1

cdr3_nt: TGTGCCAGTACGCTCCGGACTAGCGGGAACAACGAGCAGTACTTC
cdr3_aa: CASTLRTSGNNEQYF
j_call: TRBJ2-7
d_call: TRBD2
clone_size: few
v_call: TRBV7-3

cdr3_nt: TGTGCCAGCAGTGTGACTCCCGCAAGTAGCTCCTACGAGCAGTACTTC
cdr3_aa: CASSVTPASSSYEQYF
j_call: TRBJ2-7
d_call: .
clone_size: many
v_call: TRBV28

cdr3_nt: TGTGCCTGGAGTGTATCCCCTAACGAGCAGTACTTC
cdr3_aa: CAWSVSPNEQYF
j_call: TRBJ2-7
d_call: .
clone_size: many
v_call: TRBV30

cdr3_nt: TGTGCCAGTTCAAACAGGGTTTACACCGGGGAGCTGTTTTTT
cdr3_aa: CASSNRVYTGELFF
j_call: TRBJ2-2
d_call: .
clone_size: many
v_call: TRBV12-3/TRBV12-4

cdr3_nt: TGTGCCAGCATGGACGGGGGGGCCTACGAGCAGTACTTC
cdr3_aa: CASMDGGAYEQYF
j_call: TRBJ2-7
d_call: TRBD2
clone_size: many
v_call: TRBV6-2/TRBV6-3

cdr3_nt: TGTGCCACCAGCAGATACAGGGGCAGGGAGACCCAGTACTTC
cdr3_aa: CATSRYRGRETQYF
j_call: TRBJ2-5
d_call: TRBD1
clone_size: many
v_call: TRBV15

cdr3_nt: TGCAGTGCTAGATCACAGCGGGATAACCAAGAGACCCAGTACTTC
cdr3_aa: CSARSQRDNQETQYF
j_call: TRBJ2-5
d_call: TRBD2
clone_size: many
v_call: TRBV20-1

cdr3_nt: TGTGCCAGCAGTTTAGTGGACAGGGATGACAATGAGCAGTTCTTC
cdr3_aa: CASSLVDRDDNEQFF
j_call: TRBJ2-1
d_call: TRBD1
clone_size: .
v_call: TRBV28

cdr3_nt: TGTGCCTGGAGTGCCAACCGACTAGCGGGAGGGTTCGAGCAGTACTTC
cdr3_aa: CAWSANRLAGGFEQYF
j_call: TRBJ2-7
d_call: TRBD2
clone_size: .
v_call: TRBV30

cdr3_nt: TGTGCCAGCAGTGCCGGACTAGCCGTGGAGACCCAGTACTTC
cdr3_aa: CASSAGLAVETQYF
j_call: TRBJ2-5
d_call: TRBD2
clone_size: many
v_call: TRBV12-3/TRBV12-4

cdr3_nt: TGCAGCGTTGAAGGGGGCAGGGATTCCTATGGCTACACCTTC
cdr3_aa: CSVEGGRDSYGYTF
j_call: TRBJ1-2
d_call: .
clone_size: many
v_call: TRBV29-1

cdr3_nt: TGTGCCATCTCCAGCGGGGCTAGCACAGATACGCAGTATTTT
cdr3_aa: CAISSGASTDTQYF
j_call: TRBJ2-3
d_call: TRBD2
clone_size: many
v_call: TRBV10-3

cdr3_nt: TGTGCCAGCAGGCCAGGGCGCCGCACAGATACGCAGTATTTT
cdr3_aa: CASRPGRRTDTQYF
j_call: TRBJ2-3
d_call: .
clone_size: many
v_call: TRBV12-3/TRBV12-4

cdr3_nt: TGCAGCGTGATCCGGGACACCTCGAACACCGGGGAGCTGTTTTTT
cdr3_aa: CSVIRDTSNTGELFF
j_call: TRBJ2-2
d_call: .
clone_size: many
v_call: TRBV29-1

cdr3_nt: TGCAGTGCTAGAGATAACTATGGCTACACCTTC
cdr3_aa: CSARDNYGYTF
j_call: TRBJ1-2
d_call: .
clone_size: many
v_call: TRBV20-1

cdr3_nt: TGCAGTGCTAGGAGGACCGGGCCAGAGGCTGGCTACACCTTC
cdr3_aa: CSARRTGPEAGYTF
j_call: TRBJ1-2
d_call: .
clone_size: many
v_call: TRBV20-1

cdr3_nt: TGCGCCAGCAAGGACGGCCAAGAGACCCAGTACTTC
cdr3_aa: CASKDGQETQYF
j_call: TRBJ2-5
d_call: .
clone_size: many
v_call: TRBV5-1

cdr3_nt: TGCAGTGCCCGAGAAGATCCAAAGAACACTGAAGCTTTCTTT
cdr3_aa: CSAREDPKNTEAFF
j_call: TRBJ1-1
d_call: .
clone_size: many
v_call: TRBV20-1

cdr3_nt: TGTGCCAGCAGCACCCCGAGGGCTAGCGGACCTTACAATGAGCAGTTCTTC
cdr3_aa: CASSTPRASGPYNEQFF
j_call: TRBJ2-1
d_call: TRBD2
clone_size: many
v_call: TRBV7-9

cdr3_nt: TGTGCCAGCAGTTATTCCCGACCCTCTAAGGACAATGAGCAGTTCTTC
cdr3_aa: CASSYSRPSKDNEQFF
j_call: TRBJ2-1
d_call: .
clone_size: many
v_call: TRBV6-5

cdr3_nt: TGCAGTGCAGTCTCCGGGACAGGAAATTCACCCCTCCACTTT
cdr3_aa: CSAVSGTGNSPLHF
j_call: TRBJ1-6
d_call: TRBD1
clone_size: many
v_call: TRBV20-1

cdr3_nt: TGTGCCAGCAGCCGGAACAAAGATGGACTGAAGGCCTACGAGCAGTACTTC
cdr3_aa: CASSRNKDGLKAYEQYF
j_call: TRBJ2-7
d_call: .
clone_size: many
v_call: TRBV3-1

cdr3_nt: TGCGCCAGCAGCCGAATAAGGGGGAACACTGAAGCTTTCTTT
cdr3_aa: CASSRIRGNTEAFF
j_call: TRBJ1-1
d_call: .
clone_size: many
v_call: TRBV4-3

cdr3_nt: TGTGCCACCATTTACGACTCCTACAATGAGCAGTTCTTC
cdr3_aa: CATIYDSYNEQFF
j_call: TRBJ2-1
d_call: .
clone_size: many
v_call: TRBV28

cdr3_nt: TGTGCCAGCAGCCGCGAAAATGAAGCTTTCTTT
cdr3_aa: CASSRENEAFF
j_call: TRBJ1-1
d_call: .
clone_size: many
v_call: TRBV6-2/TRBV6-3

cdr3_nt: TGCGCCAGCAGCATGAGCGGAAGCTCCTACAATGAGCAGTTCTTC
cdr3_aa: CASSMSGSSYNEQFF
j_call: TRBJ2-1
d_call: .
clone_size: few
v_call: TRBV5-1

cdr3_nt: TGCAGCGTTGTTTCGGGAAAGTCTGGAAACACCATATATTTT
cdr3_aa: CSVVSGKSGNTIYF
j_call: TRBJ1-3
d_call: .
clone_size: many
v_call: TRBV29-1

cdr3_nt: TGTGCCAGCAGCCCTAGCGGGAGGAAAGCCTACGAGCAGTACTTC
cdr3_aa: CASSPSGRKAYEQYF
j_call: TRBJ2-7
d_call: TRBD2
clone_size: .
v_call: TRBV13

cdr3_nt: TGTGCCAGCAGTTTAGTCGGGGGAGGGCCCCCCGGGGAGCTGTTTTTT
cdr3_aa: CASSLVGGGPPGELFF
j_call: TRBJ2-2
d_call: TRBD2
clone_size: .
v_call: TRBV12-3/TRBV12-4

cdr3_nt: TGTGCCAGTAGTATCGGACCAAATGAGCAGTTCTTC
cdr3_aa: CASSIGPNEQFF
j_call: TRBJ2-1
d_call: .
clone_size: once
v_call: TRBV19

cdr3_nt: TGTGCCAGCAGCTTAGGGGACAGGGGTAACATTCAGTACTTC
cdr3_aa: CASSLGDRGNIQYF
j_call: TRBJ2-4
d_call: TRBD1
clone_size: many
v_call: TRBV7-9

cdr3_nt: TGTGCCAGCAGCTTTCTTGGACAGGGGAGCTCACCCCTCCACTTT
cdr3_aa: CASSFLGQGSSPLHF
j_call: TRBJ1-6
d_call: TRBD1
clone_size: many
v_call: TRBV7-9

cdr3_nt: TGTGCCTGGAGTAGGGGGATCGGGGAGCTGTTTTTT
cdr3_aa: CAWSRGIGELFF
j_call: TRBJ2-2
d_call: .
clone_size: .
v_call: TRBV30

cdr3_nt: TGCGCCAGCAGCTTAGGGACAGTCTACAATGAGCAGTTCTTC
cdr3_aa: CASSLGTVYNEQFF
j_call: TRBJ2-1
d_call: TRBD1
clone_size: many
v_call: TRBV5-1

cdr3_nt: TGTGCCATCAGTGAGCGGGACGGAGCGACTAACTATGGCTACACCTTC
cdr3_aa: CAISERDGATNYGYTF
j_call: TRBJ1-2
d_call: .
clone_size: many
v_call: TRBV10-3

cdr3_nt: TGTGCCAGCAGTTTTACAGGGGCTGGGAACTATGGCTACACCTTC
cdr3_aa: CASSFTGAGNYGYTF
j_call: TRBJ1-2
d_call: TRBD1
clone_size: .
v_call: TRBV12-3/TRBV12-4

cdr3_nt: TGTGCCACCAGCAGAGGCCCCGATTGGGATGAGCAGTTCTTC
cdr3_aa: CATSRGPDWDEQFF
j_call: TRBJ2-1
d_call: .
clone_size: many
v_call: TRBV15

cdr3_nt: TGTGCCAGCAGCCAAGTTTGGTCAGGGTCAAATCAGCCCCAGCATTTT
cdr3_aa: CASSQVWSGSNQPQHF
j_call: TRBJ1-5
d_call: .
clone_size: many
v_call: TRBV4-2

cdr3_nt: TGTGCCAGCAGTTGGACAGGGGCACGGGAGACCCAGTACTTC
cdr3_aa: CASSWTGARETQYF
j_call: TRBJ2-5
d_call: TRBD1
clone_size: .
v_call: TRBV28